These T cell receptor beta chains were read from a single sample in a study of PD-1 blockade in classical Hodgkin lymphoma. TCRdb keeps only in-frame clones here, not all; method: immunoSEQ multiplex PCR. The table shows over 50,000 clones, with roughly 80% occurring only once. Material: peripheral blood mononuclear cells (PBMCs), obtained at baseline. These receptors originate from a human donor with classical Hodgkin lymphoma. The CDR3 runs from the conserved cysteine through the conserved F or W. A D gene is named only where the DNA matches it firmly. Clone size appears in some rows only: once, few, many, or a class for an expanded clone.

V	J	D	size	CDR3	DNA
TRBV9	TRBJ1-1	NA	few	CASSSMGGNTEAFF	TGTGCCAGCAGCTCAATGGGGGGCAACACTGAAGCTTTCTTT
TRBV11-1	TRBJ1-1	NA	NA	CASSSGAGATYSTEAFF	TGTGCCAGCAGCTCTGGGGCAGGGGCGACGTATAGCACTGAAGCTTTCTTT
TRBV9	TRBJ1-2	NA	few	CASSVMGGRGYTF	TGTGCCAGCAGCGTAATGGGAGGTAGAGGCTACACCTTC
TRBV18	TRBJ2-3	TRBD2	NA	CASSPPGGGRETDTQYF	TGTGCCAGCTCACCACCTGGAGGAGGGAGGGAAACAGATACGCAGTATTTT
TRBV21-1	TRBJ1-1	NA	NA	CASSNPRGNTEAFF	TGTGCCAGCAGCAACCCCAGGGGGAACACTGAAGCTTTCTTT
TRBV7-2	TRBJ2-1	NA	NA	CASSAPTSQINNEQFF	TGTGCCAGCAGCGCACCGACTAGTCAGATTAACAATGAGCAGTTCTTC
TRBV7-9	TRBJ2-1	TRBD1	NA	CASSLVGVGTVQQFF	TGTGCCAGCAGCTTAGTAGGGGTAGGGACAGTACAACAGTTCTTC
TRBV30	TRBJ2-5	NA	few	CAWKSGPWGETQYF	TGTGCCTGGAAATCGGGCCCTTGGGGAGAGACCCAGTACTTC
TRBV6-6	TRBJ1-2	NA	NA	CASTRTGTQGNYGYTF	TGTGCCAGCACCCGGACCGGGACCCAAGGAAACTATGGCTACACCTTC
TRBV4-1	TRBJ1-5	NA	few	CASSQSNSGAQHF	TGCGCCAGCAGCCAATCCAATTCTGGCGCCCAGCATTTT
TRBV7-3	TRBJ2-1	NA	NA	CASSPSQENAEQFF	TGTGCCAGCAGCCCCAGTCAGGAGAACGCTGAGCAGTTCTTC
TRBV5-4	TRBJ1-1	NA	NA	CASSLGGENTEAFF	TGTGCCAGCAGCTTAGGTGGGGAGAACACTGAAGCTTTCTTT
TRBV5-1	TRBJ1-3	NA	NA	CASSLSGADTIYF	TGCGCCAGCAGCTTGTCAGGGGCAGACACCATATATTTT
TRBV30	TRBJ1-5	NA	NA	CAWSVGKMGGGQPQHF	TGTGCCTGGAGTGTAGGGAAAATGGGCGGGGGTCAGCCCCAGCATTTT
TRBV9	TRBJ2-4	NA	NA	CASSESGDGLRAKNIQYF	TGTGCCAGCAGCGAATCAGGGGACGGACTTAGAGCCAAAAACATTCAGTACTTC
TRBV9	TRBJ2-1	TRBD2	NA	CASSVGLAHYNEQFF	TGTGCCAGCAGCGTCGGACTAGCTCACTACAATGAGCAGTTCTTC
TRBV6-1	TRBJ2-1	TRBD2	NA	CASSWSLAAVSFF	TGTGCCAGCAGTTGGTCACTAGCGGCCGTTTCGTTCTTC
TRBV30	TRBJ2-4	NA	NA	CAWSVGRAGTKNIQYF	TGTGCCTGGAGTGTAGGTCGGGCGGGGACCAAAAACATTCAGTACTTC
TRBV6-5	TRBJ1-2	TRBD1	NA	CASSYYTGGEYGYTF	TGTGCCAGCAGTTACTATACAGGGGGCGAGTATGGCTACACCTTC
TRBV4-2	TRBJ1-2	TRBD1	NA	CASSQVGGDRGYGYTF	TGTGCCAGCAGCCAAGTCGGTGGGGACAGGGGCTATGGCTACACCTTC
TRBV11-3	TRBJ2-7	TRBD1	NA	CASSDRDRGSYEQYF	TGTGCCAGCAGTGACCGGGACAGGGGATCCTACGAGCAGTACTTC